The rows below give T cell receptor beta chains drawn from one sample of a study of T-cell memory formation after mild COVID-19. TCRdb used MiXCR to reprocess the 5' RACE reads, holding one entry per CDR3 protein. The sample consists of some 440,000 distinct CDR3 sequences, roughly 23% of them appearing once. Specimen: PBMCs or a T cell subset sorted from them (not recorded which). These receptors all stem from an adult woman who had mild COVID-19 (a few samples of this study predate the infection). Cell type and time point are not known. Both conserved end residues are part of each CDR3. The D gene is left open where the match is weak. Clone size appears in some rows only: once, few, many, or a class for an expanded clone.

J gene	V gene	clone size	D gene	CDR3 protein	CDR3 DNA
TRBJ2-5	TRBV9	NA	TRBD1	CASSRTGRETQYF	TGTGCCAGCAGCAGGACAGGGAGGGAGACCCAGTACTTC
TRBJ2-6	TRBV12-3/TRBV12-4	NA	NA	CASSFVEANVLTF	TGTGCCAGCAGTTTTGTTGAGGCCAACGTCCTGACTTTC
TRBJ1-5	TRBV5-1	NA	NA	CASSLGSHGQPQHF	TGCGCCAGCAGCTTGGGGTCCCACGGGCAGCCCCAGCATTTT
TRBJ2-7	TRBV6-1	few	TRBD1	CAVRDRGSYEQYF	TGTGCCGTACGGGACAGGGGTTCCTACGAGCAGTACTTC
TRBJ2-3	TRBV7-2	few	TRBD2	CASSSLAGVTDTQYF	TGTGCCAGCAGCTCACTAGCGGGGGTCACAGATACGCAGTATTTT
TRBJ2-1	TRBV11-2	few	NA	CASSLIRGAGNEQFF	TGTGCCAGCAGCTTAATCCGGGGGGCAGGGAATGAGCAGTTCTTC
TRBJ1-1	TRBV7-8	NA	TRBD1	CASSPGQGTTEAFF	TGTGCCAGCAGCCCTGGACAGGGGACCACTGAAGCTTTCTTT
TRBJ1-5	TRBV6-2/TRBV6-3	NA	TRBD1	CASSWPDRGNQPQHF	TGTGCCAGCAGTTGGCCTGACAGGGGAAATCAGCCCCAGCATTTT
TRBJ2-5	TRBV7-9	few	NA	CASSPHFPGEETQYF	TGTGCCAGCAGCCCCCATTTTCCAGGGGAAGAGACCCAGTACTTC
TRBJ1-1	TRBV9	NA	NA	CASSATTGTFNTEAFF	TGTGCCAGCAGCGCAACTACGGGGACATTCAACACTGAAGCTTTCTTT
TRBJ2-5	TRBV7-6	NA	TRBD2	CASSFRTSWEETQYF	TGTGCCAGCAGCTTTCGGACTAGCTGGGAGGAGACCCAGTACTTC
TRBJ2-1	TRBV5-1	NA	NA	CASSFPDRSSYNEQFF	TGCGCCAGCAGCTTTCCAGACAGGAGCTCCTACAATGAGCAGTTCTTC
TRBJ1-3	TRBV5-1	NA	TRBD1	CASSRTGVGGNTIYF	TGCGCCAGCAGCCGGACAGGGGTCGGGGGAAACACCATATATTTT
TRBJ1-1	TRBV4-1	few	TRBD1	CASSQAQGVDTEAFF	TGCGCCAGCAGCCAGGCGCAGGGGGTGGACACTGAAGCTTTCTTT
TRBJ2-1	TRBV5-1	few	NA	CASSFGGEERYNEQFF	TGCGCCAGCAGCTTCGGGGGAGAAGAACGCTACAATGAGCAGTTCTTC
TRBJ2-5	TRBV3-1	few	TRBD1	CASSQDLTGRQETQYF	TGTGCCAGCAGCCAAGATTTGACAGGGCGCCAAGAGACCCAGTACTTC
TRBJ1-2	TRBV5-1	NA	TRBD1	CASSEQGDGRGYTF	TGCGCCAGCAGCGAGCAGGGGGATGGTAGAGGCTACACCTTC
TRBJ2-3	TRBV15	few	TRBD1	CATSPTRDRGTDTQYF	TGTGCCACCAGCCCAACCCGGGACAGGGGCACAGATACGCAGTATTTT
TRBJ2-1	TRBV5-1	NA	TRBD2	CASSLAPAGALDEQFF	TGCGCCAGCAGCTTGGCTCCAGCGGGAGCCCTTGATGAGCAGTTCTTC
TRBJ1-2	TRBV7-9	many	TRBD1	CASSSHRGRNYGYTF	TGTGCCAGCAGCTCTCACAGGGGGCGTAACTATGGCTACACCTTC
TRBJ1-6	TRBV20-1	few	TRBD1	CSALGDRDFLVGSPLHF	TGCAGTGCCCTCGGGGACAGGGATTTTTTAGTTGGTTCACCCCTCCACTTT
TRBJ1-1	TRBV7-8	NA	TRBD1	CASSLGDALRGTEAFF	TGTGCCAGCAGCTTAGGAGACGCACTCAGGGGGACTGAAGCTTTCTTT
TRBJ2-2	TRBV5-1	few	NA	CASSSRTAANTGELFF	TGCGCCAGCAGCTCTAGGACCGCCGCGAACACCGGGGAGCTGTTTTTT
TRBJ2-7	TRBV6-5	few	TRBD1	CASSSLGQGGSYEQYF	TGTGCCAGCAGTTCCCTCGGACAGGGAGGTTCCTACGAGCAGTACTTC
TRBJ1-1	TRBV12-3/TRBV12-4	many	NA	CASSYSLNTEAFF	TGTGCCAGCAGTTACAGCTTGAACACTGAAGCTTTCTTT
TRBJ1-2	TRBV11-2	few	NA	CASSPTDRRNYGYTF	TGTGCCAGCAGCCCTACCGACAGAAGAAACTATGGCTACACCTTC
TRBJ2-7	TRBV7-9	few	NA	CASSLPGTIEQYF	TGTGCCAGCAGCTTACCTGGGACGATCGAGCAGTACTTC
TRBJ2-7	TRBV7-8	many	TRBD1	CASSSGTGVYEQYF	TGTGCCAGCAGCTCCGGGACAGGGGTCTACGAGCAGTACTTC
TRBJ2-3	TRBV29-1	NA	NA	CSVDTGYADTQYF	TGCAGCGTTGATACCGGGTACGCAGATACGCAGTATTTT
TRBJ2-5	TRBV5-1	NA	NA	CASSFAPGERETQYF	TGCGCCAGCAGCTTCGCCCCAGGAGAGAGAGAGACCCAGTACTTC
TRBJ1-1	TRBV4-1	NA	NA	CASSQAYPQGEAFF	TGCGCCAGCAGCCAAGCCTATCCCCAGGGGGAAGCTTTCTTT
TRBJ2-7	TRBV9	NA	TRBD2	CASSTRVAGGEQYF	TGTGCCAGCAGCACAAGGGTAGCGGGCGGCGAGCAGTACTTC
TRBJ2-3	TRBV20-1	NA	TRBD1	CSASGQGSTDTQYF	TGCAGTGCCTCCGGACAGGGTAGCACAGATACGCAGTATTTT
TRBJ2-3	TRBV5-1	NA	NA	CASSTGPVEPGDTQYF	TGCGCCAGCAGCACTGGACCCGTAGAACCGGGAGATACGCAGTATTTT
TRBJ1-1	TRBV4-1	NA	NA	CASSQDWGRPEAFF	TGCGCCAGCAGCCAAGATTGGGGGAGACCTGAAGCTTTCTTT
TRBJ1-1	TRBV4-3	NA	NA	CASSPTAGDFTEAFF	TGCGCCAGCAGCCCAACGGCAGGGGATTTCACTGAAGCTTTCTTT
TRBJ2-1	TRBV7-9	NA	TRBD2	CASSSRTSGPSVAYNEQFF	TGTGCCAGCAGCTCCCGGACTAGCGGGCCCTCGGTCGCCTACAATGAGCAGTTCTTC
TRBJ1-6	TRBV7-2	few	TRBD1	CASSLGTAKQSPLHF	TGTGCCAGCAGCTTGGGGACAGCCAAACAATCACCCCTCCACTTT
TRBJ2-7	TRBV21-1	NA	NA	CASSVCPSGGRYEQYF	TGTGCCAGCAGCGTATGCCCTAGCGGGGGCCGCTACGAGCAGTACTTC
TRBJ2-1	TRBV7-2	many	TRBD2	CASSSHKTSGGYNEQFF	TGTGCCAGCAGCAGCCACAAGACTAGCGGGGGTTACAATGAGCAGTTCTTC
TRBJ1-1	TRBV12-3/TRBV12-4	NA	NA	CASVRPGVGTEAFF	TGTGCCAGCGTCAGACCCGGGGTGGGCACTGAAGCTTTCTTT
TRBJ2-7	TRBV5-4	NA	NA	CASSFGAEQYF	TGTGCCAGCAGCTTCGGGGCCGAGCAGTACTTC
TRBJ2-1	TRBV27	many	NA	CASSLSRGNEQFF	TGTGCCAGCAGCTTATCCCGCGGCAATGAGCAGTTCTTC
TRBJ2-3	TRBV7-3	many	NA	CASSLIPSTDTQYF	TGTGCCAGCAGCTTAATTCCCTCCACAGATACGCAGTATTTT
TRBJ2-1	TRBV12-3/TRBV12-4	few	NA	CASSLWGDGEQFF	TGTGCCAGCAGTTTATGGGGGGACGGTGAGCAGTTCTTC
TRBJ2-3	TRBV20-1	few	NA	CSARVTFADTQYF	TGCAGTGCTAGAGTGACCTTTGCGGATACGCAGTATTTT
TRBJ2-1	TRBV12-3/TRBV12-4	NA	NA	CASSPETTDNEQFF	TGTGCCAGCAGTCCAGAGACTACGGACAATGAGCAGTTCTTC
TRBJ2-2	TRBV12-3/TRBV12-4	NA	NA	CASSLGHPGELFF	TGTGCCAGCAGTTTGGGGCATCCGGGGGAGCTGTTTTTT
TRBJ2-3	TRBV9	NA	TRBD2	CASSRSGFGTDTQYF	TGTGCCAGCAGCCGTAGCGGGTTCGGCACAGATACGCAGTATTTT
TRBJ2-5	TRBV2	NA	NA	CASSPQLHETQYF	TGTGCCAGCAGCCCTCAGCTTCACGAGACCCAGTACTTC
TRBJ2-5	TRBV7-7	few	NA	CASSFPASETQYF	TGTGCTAGCAGCTTTCCAGCGTCAGAGACCCAGTACTTC
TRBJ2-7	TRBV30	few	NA	CAWSVGNDYEQYF	TGTGCCTGGAGTGTAGGGAACGACTACGAGCAGTACTTC
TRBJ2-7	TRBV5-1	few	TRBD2	CASSFLSGDGDEQYF	TGCGCCAGCAGCTTCCTGAGCGGGGACGGCGACGAGCAGTACTTC
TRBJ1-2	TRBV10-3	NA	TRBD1	CAISESGDSSYGYTF	TGTGCCATCAGTGAGTCGGGGGACAGCAGTTATGGCTACACCTTC
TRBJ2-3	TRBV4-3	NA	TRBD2	CASSQSSGRTDTQYF	TGCGCCAGCAGCCAATCTAGCGGGAGAACAGATACGCAGTATTTT
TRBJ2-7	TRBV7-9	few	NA	CASSLGLSSYEQYF	TGTGCCAGCAGTCTTGGGTTGAGCTCCTACGAGCAGTACTTC
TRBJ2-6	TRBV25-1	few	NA	CASSKHWESSSGANVLTF	TGTGCCAGCAGTAAACATTGGGAGTCCAGCTCTGGGGCCAACGTCCTGACTTTC